The 12 T cell receptor beta chains below all came from one sample that was sequenced in a study of beta chain features in type 1 diabetes. Study results and caveats: TCRB CDR3 length was moderately but significantly reduced in all four CD4+ subsets of Type 1 diabetes patients.

These receptors' targets are unknown. The investigators reverse transcribed all of the isolated RNA, so they sequenced expressed TCRB transcripts. Only in-frame clones appear in the TCRdb table, and some are missing; sequencing was by immunoSEQ multiplex PCR. The sample has around 260,000 clones; approximately 25% are singletons. Sequencing input: naive CD4+ T cells from blood. The receptors were gathered from a woman aged 30 to 39 with type 1 diabetes.

The chain couples TRBV14 to TRBJ1-1; 9 positions agree with TRBD1. With V trimmed by 4 bases and J by 10 bases, 7 bases remained unmatched. The CDR3 consists of 13 residues. Germline V CDR1 and CDR2: SGHDN, FVKESK. The CDR3 region is CASSLGQGRGAFF. Here the CDR3 DNA reads TGTGCCAGCAGCCTGGGACAGGGACGAGGAGCTTTCTTT. The full variable domain, completed using reference TRBV14 and TRBJ1-1, is EAGVTQFPSHSVIEKGQTVTLRCDPISGHDNLYWYRRVMGKEIKFLLHFVKESKQDESGMPNNRFLAERTGGTYSTLKVQPAELEDSGVYFCASSLGQGRGAFFGQGTRLTVV.

The rearrangement uses TRBV2 and TRBJ2-5; the D gene is possibly TRBD1 (6 bases). This CDR3 region has 12 residues. The germline V gene encodes CDR1 SNHLY and CDR2 FYNNEI. Trimming pared 6 bases from V and 2 bases from J, leaving 7 bases between. The CDR3 DNA sequence: TGTGCCAGCAGGGACAGACAAGAGACCCAGTACTTC. This gives the protein CASRDRQETQYF. Complete variable domain (other parts from reference TRBV2 and TRBJ2-5): EPEVTQTPSHQVTQMGQEVILRCVPISNHLYFYWYRQILGQKVEFLVSFYNNEISEKSEIFDDQFSVERPDGSNFTLKIRSTKLEDSAMYFCASRDRQETQYFGPGTRLLVL.

V is TRBV2 and J is TRBJ2-3; D unclear. This CDR3 contains 11 residues. Trimming shortened V by 5 bases and J by 6 bases, and 6 bases separated the two germline ends. Germline assignment: CDR1 SNHLY and CDR2 FYNNEI. In nucleotides, the CDR3 is TGTGCCAGCAGTAGTGCGGATACGCAGTATTTT. Protein: CASSSADTQYF.

The chain links TRBV30 to TRBJ1-2, with D maybe TRBD1 (6 bases). The CDR3 loop spans 15 amino acids. Deletions cut 8 bases from V and 4 bases from J, with 23 bases between. CDR1 and CDR2 from the germline V gene are GTSNPN and SVGIG (reference sequence). The CDR3 region is CARTPGRGRSYGYTF. DNA of the CDR3: TGTGCCAGGACACCGGGGAGGGGGAGGAGCTATGGCTACACCTTC.

There are a few counts of this clone. V usage is TRBV2 and J usage is TRBJ2-3; 7 bases are a match to TRBD2. This CDR3 has 14 residues. The V and J ends lost 6 bases and 3 bases, in that order; junction bases with no gene match: 6. Germline assignment: CDR1 SNHLY and CDR2 FYNNEI. The CDR3 loop is CASSAASGTDTQYF. CDR3 DNA: TGTGCCAGCAGCGCGGCTAGCGGTACAGATACGCAGTATTTT.

The table lists this clone with a few counts. A junction boundary mismatches the germline segment, possibly from a read error. J is TRBJ2-7 and V is TRBV5-4, with TRBD1 identical over 8 bases. Germline lookup yields CDR1 SGHNT and CDR2 YYREEE (reference sequence). CDR3 length: 13 amino acids. The CDR3 sequence is CASSPFLGQGMDF. For the CDR3, the DNA is TGTGCCAGCAGTCCTTTCCTCGGACAGGGTATGGACTTC.

The V call is TRBV5-1, the J call TRBJ2-7; 8 positions agree with TRBD1. Germline V gives CDR1 SGHRS, CDR2 YFSETQ. With V trimmed by 4 bases and J by 5 bases, 8 bases remained unmatched. The CDR3 loop spans 14 amino acids. CDR3 residues: CASSLGGQADEQYF. The CDR3 DNA reads as TGCGCCAGCAGCCTAGGGGGACAGGCCGACGAGCAGTACTTC.

This clone was counted only a few times. The chain employs TRBV29-1 and TRBJ2-1; perhaps TRBD2 as D (5 bases). Trimming cost V 3 bases and J 0 bases, with 12 bases left between them. Germline lookup yields CDR1 SQVTM and CDR2 ANQGSEA. This CDR3 region has 15 residues. CDR3 coding DNA: TGCAGCGTTGAGTTGGCTACTAGCTCCTACAATGAGCAGTTCTTC. Amino acids: CSVELATSSYNEQFF.

The CDR3, as DNA: TGTGCCAGCAGCTCATCCCAGGGGGCGGCGGGGCAGTACTTC. Translating it yields CASSSSQGAAGQYF. V gene TRBV11-1 combines with J gene TRBJ2-7; 8 nucleotides align to TRBD1. Germline CDR1 reads SGHAT; CDR2 reads FQDESV (reference sequence). This CDR3 is 14 amino acids long. J lost 9 bases, V lost 4 bases, and 11 bases had no gene match.

The chain uses TRBV6-5 and TRBJ2-7; weak D call: TRBD2 (5 bases). V was clipped by 5 bases and J by 5 bases, with 10 bases between them. Germline CDR1 reads MNHEY; CDR2 reads SVGAGI. The CDR3 totals 12 residues. The CDR3 bases are TGTGCCAGCAGTACTAGGCCCCACGAGCAGTACTTC. Translation: CASSTRPHEQYF.

This clone occurred a few times. This chain joins TRBV28 and TRBJ2-5; 7 nucleotides line up with TRBD1. The CDR3 is made up of 15 amino acids. Germline V lookup: CDR1 MDHEN, CDR2 SYDVKM. V lost 3 bases, J lost 0 bases, and 4 bases stayed unmatched. This chain's CDR3 is CASSLGDRDQETQYF. CDR3 in DNA: TGTGCCAGCAGTTTGGGGGACAGAGACCAAGAGACCCAGTACTTC.

This clone was observed a handful of times. V is TRBV7-3 and J is TRBJ1-1, with a tentative D call TRBD1 (5 bases). Germline values: CDR1 SGHTA, CDR2 FQGTGA. The germline V and J ends were trimmed by 5 bases and 7 bases, with 14 bases remaining between them. CDR3 length equals 13 residues. The CDR3 protein is CASSPSKRGEAFF. The CDR3 bases are TGTGCCAGCAGCCCCTCTAAAAGGGGTGAAGCTTTCTTT.